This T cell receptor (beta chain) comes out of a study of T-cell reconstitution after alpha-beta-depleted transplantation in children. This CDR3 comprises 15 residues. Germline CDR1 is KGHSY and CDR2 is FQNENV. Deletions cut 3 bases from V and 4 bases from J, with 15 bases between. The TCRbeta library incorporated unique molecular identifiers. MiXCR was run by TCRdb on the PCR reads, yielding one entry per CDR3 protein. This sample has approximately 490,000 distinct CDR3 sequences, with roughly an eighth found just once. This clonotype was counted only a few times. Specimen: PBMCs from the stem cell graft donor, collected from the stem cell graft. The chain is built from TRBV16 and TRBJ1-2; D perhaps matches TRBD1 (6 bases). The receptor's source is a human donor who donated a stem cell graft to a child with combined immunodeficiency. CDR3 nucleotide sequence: TGTGCCAGCAGCCATAGGACAGACCTACGCTATGGCTACACCTTC. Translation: CASSHRTDLRYGYTF.